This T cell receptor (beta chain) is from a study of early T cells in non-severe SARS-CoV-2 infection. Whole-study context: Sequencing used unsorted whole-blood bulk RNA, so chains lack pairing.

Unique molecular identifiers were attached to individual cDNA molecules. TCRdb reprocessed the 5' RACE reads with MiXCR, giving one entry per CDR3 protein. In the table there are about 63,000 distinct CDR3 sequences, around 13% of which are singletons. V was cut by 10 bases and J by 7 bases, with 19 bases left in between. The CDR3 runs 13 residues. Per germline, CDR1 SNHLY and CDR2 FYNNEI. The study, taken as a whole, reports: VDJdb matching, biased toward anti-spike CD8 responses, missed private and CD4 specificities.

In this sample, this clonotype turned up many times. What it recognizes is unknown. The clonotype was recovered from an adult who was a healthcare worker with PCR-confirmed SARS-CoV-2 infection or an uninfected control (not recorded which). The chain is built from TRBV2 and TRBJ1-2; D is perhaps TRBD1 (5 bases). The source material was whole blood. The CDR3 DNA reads TGTGCCATAACTGGGACCAGGGTCGGTGGCTACACCTTC. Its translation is CAITGTRVGGYTF. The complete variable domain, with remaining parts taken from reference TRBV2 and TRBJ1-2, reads EPEVTQTPSHQVTQMGQEVILRCVPISNHLYFYWYRQILGQKVEFLVSFYNNEISEKSEIFDDQFSVERPDGSNFTLKIRSTKLEDSAMYFCAITGTRVGGYTFGSGTRLTVV.